This T cell receptor (beta chain) is drawn from a study of T cell changes during pregnancy in multiple sclerosis. In germline, CDR1 is GTSNPN, CDR2 SVGIG (reference sequence). V dropped 5 bases and J dropped 4; count of bases not matched to a gene: 4. CDR3 size: 12 residues. Using immunoSEQ multiplex PCR, the repertoire was profiled, and TCRdb retains in-frame clones only, with some absent. The table lists fewer than 85,000 clones, 93% of them singletons. Source: peripheral blood, taken in the second trimester of pregnancy. The chain is built from TRBV30 and TRBJ1-2; 7 nucleotides line up with TRBD1. This sequence was found in a female donor with multiple sclerosis, enrolled in a pregnancy study. The CDR3 sequence is CAWEQGTYGYTF. The CDR3 DNA is TGTGCCTGGGAACAGGGGACCTATGGCTACACCTTC. Full variable domain (rest looked up from reference TRBV30 and TRBJ1-2): SQTIHQWPATLVQPVGSPLSLECTVEGTSNPNLYWYRQAAGRGLQLLFYSVGIGQISSEVPQNLSASRPQDRQFILSSKKLLLSDSGFYLCAWEQGTYGYTFGSGTRLTVV.